This TCR beta chain is drawn from a study of shared clonotypes between healthy human individuals. The CDR3 contains 15 residues. Looked up from germline, CDR1 is LNHNV and CDR2 is YYDKDF (reference sequence). V was trimmed by 0 bases and J by 9 bases, leaving 12 bases between them. TCRdb's copy holds only in-frame clones and misses some; the assay was immunoSEQ multiplex PCR. The sample includes over 2 million clones, 85% to 95% of them seen just once. Specimen: naive CD4+ T cells sorted from blood. Subset reported: CD45RA+ positively selected. V and J are TRBV15 and TRBJ1-6; D is perhaps TRBD1 (5 bases). The receptor comes from a man between 18 and 35 years old in good health. Here the CDR3 reads CATSRDSQGGSPLHF. DNA for the CDR3: TGTGCCACCAGCAGAGATTCCCAGGGAGGTTCACCCCTCCACTTT.